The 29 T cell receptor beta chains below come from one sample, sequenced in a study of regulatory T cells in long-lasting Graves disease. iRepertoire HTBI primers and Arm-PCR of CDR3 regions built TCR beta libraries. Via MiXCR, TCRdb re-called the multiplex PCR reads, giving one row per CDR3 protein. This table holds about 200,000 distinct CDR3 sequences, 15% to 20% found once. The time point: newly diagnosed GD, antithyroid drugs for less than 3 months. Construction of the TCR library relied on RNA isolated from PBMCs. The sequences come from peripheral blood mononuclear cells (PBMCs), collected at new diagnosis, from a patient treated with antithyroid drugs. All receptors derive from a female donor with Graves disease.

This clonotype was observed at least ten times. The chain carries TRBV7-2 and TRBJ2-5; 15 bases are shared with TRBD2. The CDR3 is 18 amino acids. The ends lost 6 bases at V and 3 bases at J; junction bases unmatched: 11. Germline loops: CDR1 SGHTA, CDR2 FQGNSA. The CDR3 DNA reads TGTGCCAGCAGACGATTTCGGACTAGCGGGAGGGGAGAAGAGACCCAGTACTTC. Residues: CASRRFRTSGRGEETQYF.

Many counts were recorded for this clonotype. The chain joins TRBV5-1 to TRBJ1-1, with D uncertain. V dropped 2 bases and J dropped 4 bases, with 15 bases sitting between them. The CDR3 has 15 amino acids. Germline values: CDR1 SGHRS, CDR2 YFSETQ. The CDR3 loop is CASSLTDSPGTEAFF. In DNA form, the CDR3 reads TGCGCCAGCAGCTTAACAGACTCCCCTGGCACTGAAGCTTTCTTT.

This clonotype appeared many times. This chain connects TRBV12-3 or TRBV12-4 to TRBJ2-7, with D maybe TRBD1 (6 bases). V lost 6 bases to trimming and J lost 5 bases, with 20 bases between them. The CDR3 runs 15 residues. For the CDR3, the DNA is TGTGCCAGCAGCATCCTATCAGGGGTTAAGGACGAGCAGTACTTC. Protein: CASSILSGVKDEQYF.

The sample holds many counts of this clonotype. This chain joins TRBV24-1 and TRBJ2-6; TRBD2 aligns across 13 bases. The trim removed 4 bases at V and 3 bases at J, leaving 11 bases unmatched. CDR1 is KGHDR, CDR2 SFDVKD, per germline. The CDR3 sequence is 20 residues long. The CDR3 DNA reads TGTGCCACCAGTGACCCTTCCCGGACTAGCGGGAGTAGTGGGGCCAACGTCCTGACTTTC. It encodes CATSDPSRTSGSSGANVLTF.

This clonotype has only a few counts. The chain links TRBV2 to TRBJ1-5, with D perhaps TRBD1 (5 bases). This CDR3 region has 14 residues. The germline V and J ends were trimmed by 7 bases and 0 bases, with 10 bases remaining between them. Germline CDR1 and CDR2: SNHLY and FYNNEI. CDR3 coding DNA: TGTGCCAGCATCTTGGACAATAGCAATCAGCCCCAGCATTTT. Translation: CASILDNSNQPQHF.

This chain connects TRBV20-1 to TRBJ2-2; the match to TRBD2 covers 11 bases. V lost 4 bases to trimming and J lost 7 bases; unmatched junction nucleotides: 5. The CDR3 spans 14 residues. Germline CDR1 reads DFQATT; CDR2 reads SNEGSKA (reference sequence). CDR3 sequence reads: CSANSGRESGELFF. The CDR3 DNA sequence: TGCAGTGCTAATAGCGGGAGGGAGAGCGGGGAGCTGTTTTTT.

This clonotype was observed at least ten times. The CDR3 reads CASRAGGPSNEQFF. The CDR3, as DNA: TGTGCCAGCAGAGCGGGAGGGCCCTCTAATGAGCAGTTCTTC. The chain has TRBV2 and TRBJ2-1, with TRBD2 matching 10 bases. This CDR3 contains 14 residues. J gave up 7 bases and V 6 bases, and 6 bases lay outside the gene matches. Germline lookup yields CDR1 SNHLY and CDR2 FYNNEI. Together with reference TRBV2 and TRBJ2-1, the CDR3 gives the full variable domain: EPEVTQTPSHQVTQMGQEVILRCVPISNHLYFYWYRQILGQKVEFLVSFYNNEISEKSEIFDDQFSVERPDGSNFTLKIRSTKLEDSAMYFCASRAGGPSNEQFFGPGTRLTVL.

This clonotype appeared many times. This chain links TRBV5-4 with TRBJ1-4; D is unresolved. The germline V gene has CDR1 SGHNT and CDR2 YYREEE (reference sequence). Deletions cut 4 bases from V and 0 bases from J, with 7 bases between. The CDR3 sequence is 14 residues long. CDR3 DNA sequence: TGTGCCAGCAGCAGGGCCACAACTAATGAAAAACTGTTTTTT. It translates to CASSRATTNEKLFF.

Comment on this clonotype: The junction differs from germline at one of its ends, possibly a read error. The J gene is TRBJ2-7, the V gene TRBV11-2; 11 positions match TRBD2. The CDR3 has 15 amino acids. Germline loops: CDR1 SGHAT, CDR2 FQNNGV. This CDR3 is CASSLEGTSGYEQYF. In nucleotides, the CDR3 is TGTGCCAGCAGCCTAGAGGGGACTAGCGGCTACGAGCAGTACTTC.

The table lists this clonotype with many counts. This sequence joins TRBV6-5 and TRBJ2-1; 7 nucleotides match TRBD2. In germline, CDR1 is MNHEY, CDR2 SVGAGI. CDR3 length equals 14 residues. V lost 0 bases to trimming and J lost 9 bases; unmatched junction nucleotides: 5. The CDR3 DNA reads TGTGCCAGCAGTTACTCTTCTCGGGGGGTTGAGCAGTTCTTC. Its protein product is CASSYSSRGVEQFF.

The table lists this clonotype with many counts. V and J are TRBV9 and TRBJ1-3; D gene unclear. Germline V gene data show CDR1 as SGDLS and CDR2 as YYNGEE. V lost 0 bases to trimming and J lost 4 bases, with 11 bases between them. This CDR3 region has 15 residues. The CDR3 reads CASSVAPREGNTIYF. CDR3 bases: TGTGCCAGCAGCGTAGCCCCCCGGGAAGGAAACACCATATATTTT.

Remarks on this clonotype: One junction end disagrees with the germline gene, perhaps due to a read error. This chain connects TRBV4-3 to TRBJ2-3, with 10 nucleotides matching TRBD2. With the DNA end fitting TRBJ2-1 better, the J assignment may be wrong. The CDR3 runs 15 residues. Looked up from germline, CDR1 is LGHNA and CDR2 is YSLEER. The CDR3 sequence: CVSSQGLAAYNEQFF. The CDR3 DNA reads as TGCGTCAGCAGCCAAGGACTAGCGGCCTACAATGAGCAGTTCTTC.

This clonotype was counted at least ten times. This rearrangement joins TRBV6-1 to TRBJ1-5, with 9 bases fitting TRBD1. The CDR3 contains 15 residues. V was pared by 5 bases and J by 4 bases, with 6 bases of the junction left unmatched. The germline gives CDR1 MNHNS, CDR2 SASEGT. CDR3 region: CASSKTGGVNQPQHF. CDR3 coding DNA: TGTGCCAGCAGTAAGACAGGGGGAGTAAATCAGCCCCAGCATTTT.

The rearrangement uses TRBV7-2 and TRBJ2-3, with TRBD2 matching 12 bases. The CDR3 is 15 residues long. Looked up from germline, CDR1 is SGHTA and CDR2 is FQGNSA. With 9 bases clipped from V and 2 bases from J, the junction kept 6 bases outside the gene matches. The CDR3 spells CASTTSGGLTDTQYF. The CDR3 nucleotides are TGTGCCAGTACGACTAGCGGGGGTCTCACAGATACGCAGTATTTT.

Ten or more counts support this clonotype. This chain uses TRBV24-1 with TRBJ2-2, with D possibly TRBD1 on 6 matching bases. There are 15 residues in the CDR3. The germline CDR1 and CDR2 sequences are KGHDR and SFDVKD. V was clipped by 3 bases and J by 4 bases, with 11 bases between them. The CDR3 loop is CATSDPGHGTGELFF. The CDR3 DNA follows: TGTGCCACCAGTGATCCGGGACACGGCACCGGGGAGCTGTTTTTT.

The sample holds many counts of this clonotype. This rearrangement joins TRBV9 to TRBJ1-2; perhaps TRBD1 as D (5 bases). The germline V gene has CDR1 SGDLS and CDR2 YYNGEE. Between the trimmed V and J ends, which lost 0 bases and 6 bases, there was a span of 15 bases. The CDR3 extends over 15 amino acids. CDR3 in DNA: TGTGCCAGCAGCGTAGACGAGGGGTCGGCGGATGGCTACACCTTC. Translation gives CASSVDEGSADGYTF.

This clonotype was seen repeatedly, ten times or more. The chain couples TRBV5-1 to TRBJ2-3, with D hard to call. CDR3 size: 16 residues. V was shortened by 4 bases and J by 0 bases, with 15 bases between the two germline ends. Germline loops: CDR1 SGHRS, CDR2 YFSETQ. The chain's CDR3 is CASSLLESPSTDTQYF. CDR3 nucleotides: TGCGCCAGCAGCCTCCTTGAAAGCCCTAGCACAGATACGCAGTATTTT.

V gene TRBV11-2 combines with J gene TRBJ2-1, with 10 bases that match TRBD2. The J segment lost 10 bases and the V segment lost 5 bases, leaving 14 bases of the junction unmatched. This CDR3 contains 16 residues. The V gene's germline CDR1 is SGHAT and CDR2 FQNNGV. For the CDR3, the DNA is TGTGCCAGCAGCCTCCTAGCGGGAGAGGGATCTGTGGAGCAGTTCTTC. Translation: CASSLLAGEGSVEQFF.

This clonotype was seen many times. The DNA of the CDR3 is TGTGCCAGCAGTTTAGAAGTCTGGACTAGCGCGTCATCGGGAGGCACAGATACGCAGTATTTT. Translating gives CASSLEVWTSASSGGTDTQYF. The rearrangement uses TRBV12-3 or TRBV12-4 and TRBJ2-3; 9 bases fit TRBD2. The CDR3 length is 21 residues. The V and J ends lost 1 base and 1 base, in that order; junction bases with no gene match: 18.

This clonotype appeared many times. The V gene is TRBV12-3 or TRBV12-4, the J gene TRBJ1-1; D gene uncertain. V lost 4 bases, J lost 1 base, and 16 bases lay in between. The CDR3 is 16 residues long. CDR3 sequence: CASSYRETLTNTEAFF. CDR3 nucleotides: TGTGCCAGCAGTTATAGGGAAACACTTACGAACACTGAAGCTTTCTTT.

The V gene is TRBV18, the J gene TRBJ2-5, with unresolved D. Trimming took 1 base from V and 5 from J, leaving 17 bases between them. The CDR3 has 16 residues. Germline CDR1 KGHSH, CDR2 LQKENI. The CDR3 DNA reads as TGTGCCAGCTCACCACGTCAGGCCCAAACCGGGGAGACCCAGTACTTC. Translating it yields CASSPRQAQTGETQYF.

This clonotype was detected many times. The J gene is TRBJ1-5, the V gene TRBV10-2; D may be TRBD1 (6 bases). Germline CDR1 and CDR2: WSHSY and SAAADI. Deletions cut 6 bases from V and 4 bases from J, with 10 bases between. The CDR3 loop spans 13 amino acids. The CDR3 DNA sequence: TGCGCCAGCAGAATAGGACAGAATCAGCCCCAGCATTTT. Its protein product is CASRIGQNQPQHF.

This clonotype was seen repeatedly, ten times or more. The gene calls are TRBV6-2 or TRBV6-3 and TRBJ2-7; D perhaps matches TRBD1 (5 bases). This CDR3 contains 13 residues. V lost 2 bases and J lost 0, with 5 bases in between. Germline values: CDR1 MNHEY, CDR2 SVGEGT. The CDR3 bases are TGTGCCAGCAGTTACCAGGGCTCCTACGAGCAGTACTTC. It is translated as CASSYQGSYEQYF.

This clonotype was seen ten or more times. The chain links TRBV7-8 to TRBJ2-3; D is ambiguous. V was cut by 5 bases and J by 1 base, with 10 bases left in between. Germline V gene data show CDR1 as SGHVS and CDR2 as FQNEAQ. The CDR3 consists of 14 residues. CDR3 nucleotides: TGTGCCAGCAGCCCAGAACGTGGCACAGATACGCAGTATTTT. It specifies CASSPERGTDTQYF.

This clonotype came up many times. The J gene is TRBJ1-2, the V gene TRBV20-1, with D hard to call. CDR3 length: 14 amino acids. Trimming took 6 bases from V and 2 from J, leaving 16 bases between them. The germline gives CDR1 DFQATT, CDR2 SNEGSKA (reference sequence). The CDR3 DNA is TGCAGTGCCTGGAGGGAAGGGAGGAACTATGGCTACACCTTC. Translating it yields CSAWREGRNYGYTF.

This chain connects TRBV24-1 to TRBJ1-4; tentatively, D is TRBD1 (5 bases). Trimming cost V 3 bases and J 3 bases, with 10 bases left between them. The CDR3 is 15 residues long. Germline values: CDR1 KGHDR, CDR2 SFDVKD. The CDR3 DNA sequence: TGTGCCACCAGTGATGGGGCACTGTCTAATGAAAAACTGTTTTTT. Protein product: CATSDGALSNEKLFF.

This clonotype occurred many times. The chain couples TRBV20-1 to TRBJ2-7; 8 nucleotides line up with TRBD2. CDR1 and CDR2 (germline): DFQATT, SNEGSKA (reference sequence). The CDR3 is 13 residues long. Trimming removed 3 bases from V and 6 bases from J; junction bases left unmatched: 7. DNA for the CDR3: TGCAGTGCTAGGGCGGGAGGTATTGGCGAGCAGTACTTC. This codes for CSARAGGIGEQYF.

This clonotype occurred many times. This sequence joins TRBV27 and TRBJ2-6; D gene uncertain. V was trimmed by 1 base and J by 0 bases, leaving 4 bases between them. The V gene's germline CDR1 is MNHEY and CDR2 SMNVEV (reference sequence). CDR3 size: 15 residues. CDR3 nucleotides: TGTGCCAGCAGTTTATTAGCCTCTGGGGCCAACGTCCTGACTTTC. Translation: CASSLLASGANVLTF. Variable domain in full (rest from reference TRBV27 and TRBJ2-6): EAQVTQNPRYLITVTGKKLTVTCSQNMNHEYMSWYRQDPGLGLRQIYYSMNVEVTDKGDVPEGYKVSRKEKRNFPLILESPSPNQTSLYFCASSLLASGANVLTFGAGSRLTVL.

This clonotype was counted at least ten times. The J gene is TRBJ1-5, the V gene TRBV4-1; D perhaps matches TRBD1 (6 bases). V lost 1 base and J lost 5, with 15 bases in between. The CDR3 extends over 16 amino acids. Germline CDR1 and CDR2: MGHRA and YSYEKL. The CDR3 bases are TGCGCCAGCAGCCAAGGGGAACAGGGCCATTATCAGCCCCAGCATTTT. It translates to CASSQGEQGHYQPQHF.